The rows below give T cell receptor beta chains drawn from one sample of a study of lymphopenia after photon versus proton radiotherapy. Generated by immunoSEQ multiplex PCR, the TCRdb table keeps only in-frame clones and is missing some. This table has 45,000 to 65,000 clones, roughly 90% appearing once. The sequencing used peripheral blood, collected from a patient treated with photon-based radiotherapy. The receptors shown here come from a woman in her thirties or forties with cholangiocarcinoma. CDR3s include the opening cysteine and the closing phenylalanine or tryptophan. D genes are given only for firm matches. Size values are once, few and many counts, or a class for expanded clones, and some rows have none.

abundance,v_gene,d_gene,j_gene,CDR3nt,CDR3aa
.,TRBV28,.,TRBJ1-2,TGTGCCAGCAGCCCCCCGACCTTTCTCTATGGCTACACCTTC,CASSPPTFLYGYTF
.,TRBV13,TRBD1,TRBJ1-2,TGTGCCAGCAGCTGGGGGACAGGATACACCTTC,CASSWGTGYTF
.,TRBV2,.,TRBJ1-1,TGTGCAGGCGGGGCGATCGACACTGAAGCTTTCTTT,CAGGAIDTEAFF
.,TRBV7-9,TRBD2,TRBJ2-3,TGTGCCAGCAGCCCCCCCGGGAGGGACACAGATACGCAGTATTTT,CASSPPGRDTDTQYF
once,TRBV19,.,TRBJ1-1,TGTGCCAGTAGTAGGAGCAGATTGAACACTGAAGCTTTCTTT,CASSRSRLNTEAFF
once,TRBV6-1,.,TRBJ2-1,TGTGCCACCATCAAAAGAATTTACAATGAGCAGTTCTTC,CATIKRIYNEQFF
.,TRBV10-1,TRBD1,TRBJ2-7,TGCGCCAGCAGTGAAAGGACAGGTTCATACGAGCAGTACTTC,CASSERTGSYEQYF
.,TRBV9,.,TRBJ2-5,TGTGCCAGCAGCGTAGGGACTGGCAACCAAGAGACCCAGTACTTC,CASSVGTGNQETQYF
.,TRBV4-1,TRBD1,TRBJ2-5,TGCGCCAGCAGCCAAAAACGCCGGACAGGGCGGGGAGAGACCCAGTACTTC,CASSQKRRTGRGETQYF
.,TRBV27,.,TRBJ1-2,TGTGCCAGCAGTTCATCCAGCACAGGGCGCTATGGCTACACCTTC,CASSSSSTGRYGYTF
.,TRBV19,.,TRBJ1-1,TGTGCCAGTAGTATCCCAGGTCCCGACACTGAAGCTTTCTTT,CASSIPGPDTEAFF
.,TRBV10-2,.,TRBJ1-3,TGCGCCAGCAGAGACAGTACCCCTGGAAACACCATATATTTT,CASRDSTPGNTIYF
.,TRBV10-1,.,TRBJ2-7,TGCGCCAGCAGTGACGGGGGTCCCGTGGACGAGCAGTACTTC,CASSDGGPVDEQYF
.,TRBV2,.,TRBJ1-5,TGTGCCAGCAGTGGGGCCTGGGGCGGCGATCAGCCCCAGCATTTT,CASSGAWGGDQPQHF
.,TRBV28,.,TRBJ2-2,TGTGCCAGCATCAGACTCCACACCGGGGAGCTGTTTTTT,CASIRLHTGELFF
.,TRBV28,.,TRBJ1-2,TGTGCCAGCAGTTTAGGCCAGGGGAGCTATGGCTACACCTTC,CASSLGQGSYGYTF
.,TRBV11-2,TRBD1,TRBJ1-4,TGTGCCAGCAGCTTGGACAGGGGAGGTGAAAAACTGTTTTTT,CASSLDRGGEKLFF
.,TRBV7-2,TRBD2,TRBJ2-2,TGTGCCAGCAGCTTAGACTGGGCTAGCGGACGCACCGGGGAGCTGTTTTTT,CASSLDWASGRTGELFF
.,TRBV18,.,TRBJ1-5,TGTGCCAGCTCACCCGACAGGAGCAATCAGCCCCAGCATTTT,CASSPDRSNQPQHF
.,TRBV27,.,TRBJ1-3,TGTGCCAGCAGGCGTGGCGACACCATATATTTT,CASRRGDTIYF
.,TRBV27,.,TRBJ1-2,TGTGCCAGCAGCCAGGACAGCGCCTTCTATGGCTACACCTTC,CASSQDSAFYGYTF
.,TRBV19,TRBD1,TRBJ1-4,TGTGCCAGTAGCGGGGGACAGGCGGGTGAAAAACTGTTTTTT,CASSGGQAGEKLFF
.,TRBV6-6,.,TRBJ2-5,TGTGCCAGCTGGGACTTTTCAGAGACCCAGTACTTC,CASWDFSETQYF
.,TRBV5-1,.,TRBJ1-1,TGCGCCAGCAGCTTGGGACCCCCGATGAACACTGAAGCTTTCTTT,CASSLGPPMNTEAFF
.,TRBV7-2,.,TRBJ2-2,TGTGCCAGCACGGGGGTGAACACCGGGGAGCTGTTTTTT,CASTGVNTGELFF
.,TRBV7-8,.,TRBJ2-3,TGTGCCAGCAGTTATCAGGGGGGGGCCCCAGATACGCAGTATTTT,CASSYQGGAPDTQYF
.,TRBV7-9,.,TRBJ2-7,TGTGCCAGCAGCCGGCCGGGGGTCGAGCAGTACTTC,CASSRPGVEQYF
.,TRBV30,.,TRBJ2-5,TGTGCCGGGAGAACCGGGGCCCAAGAGACCCAGTACTTC,CAGRTGAQETQYF
.,TRBV5-1,.,TRBJ2-2,TGCGCCAGCTTAGCGGAGCCGGTCACCGGGGAGCTGTTTTTT,CASLAEPVTGELFF
.,TRBV4-1,TRBD2,TRBJ2-2,TGCGCCAGCAGCCAAAGGCTAGCGGGGGAGACCGGGGAGCTGTTTTTT,CASSQRLAGETGELFF
.,TRBV18,.,TRBJ2-7,TGTGCCAGCTCACCGTGGGACTGGGCGAGAGAGCAGTACTTC,CASSPWDWAREQYF
.,TRBV19,.,TRBJ1-4,TGTGCCGCAGGGGCGAGTCGGGTCGGAGAAAAACTGTTTTTT,CAAGASRVGEKLFF
.,TRBV27,TRBD1,TRBJ2-1,TGTGCCAGCAGCGGACAGGCCAATGAGCAGTTCTTC,CASSGQANEQFF
.,TRBV7-2,.,TRBJ2-7,TGTGCCAGCAGCTTATACGAGGGCTACGAGCAGTACTTC,CASSLYEGYEQYF